This T cell receptor beta chain emerged from a study of blood T cell repertoires in COVID-19. At the level of the study: Samples of COVID-19 (acute and convalescent) were obtained from the United States, Italy and Spain.

TCRdb's table, derived via immunoSEQ multiplex PCR, lists solely in-frame clones and lacks some. This table has 250,000 to 350,000 clones, 80% to 90% appearing once. Donors of Cohort 3 who recovered were those that had two negative PCRs, clearance, or symptom resolution. The CDR3 is 17 residues long. The V end was cut by 4 bases, the J end by 3 bases, with 22 bases between. The germline gives CDR1 SGHNT, CDR2 YYREEE (reference sequence). Specimen: PBMCs or T cells enriched from blood (not recorded which). The sequence derives from a woman between 18 and 29 years old who had recovered from COVID-19. This chain connects TRBV5-4 to TRBJ1-2; D is undetermined. The CDR3 sequence is CASSPGEVTWWDYGYTF. The CDR3, as DNA: TGTGCCAGCAGCCCGGGAGAGGTGACTTGGTGGGACTATGGCTACACCTTC. Based on the CDR3 plus reference TRBV5-4 and TRBJ1-2, the full variable domain is ETGVTQSPTHLIKTRGQQVTLRCSSQSGHNTVSWYQQALGQGPQFIFQYYREEENGRGNFPPRFSGLQFPNYSSELNVNALELDDSALYLCASSPGEVTWWDYGYTFGSGTRLTVV.